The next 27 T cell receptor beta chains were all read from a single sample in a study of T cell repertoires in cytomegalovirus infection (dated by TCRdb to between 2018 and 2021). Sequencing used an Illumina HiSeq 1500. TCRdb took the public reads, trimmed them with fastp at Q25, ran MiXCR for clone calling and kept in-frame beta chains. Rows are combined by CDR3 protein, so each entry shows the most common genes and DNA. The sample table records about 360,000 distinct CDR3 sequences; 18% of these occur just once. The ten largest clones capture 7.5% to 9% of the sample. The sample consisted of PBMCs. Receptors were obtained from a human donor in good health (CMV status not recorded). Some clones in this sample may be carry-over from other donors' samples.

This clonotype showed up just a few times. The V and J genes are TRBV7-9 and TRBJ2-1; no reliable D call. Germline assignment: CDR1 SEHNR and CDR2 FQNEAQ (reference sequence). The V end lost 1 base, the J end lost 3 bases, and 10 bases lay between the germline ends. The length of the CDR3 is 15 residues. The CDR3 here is CASSLEGRRYNEQFF. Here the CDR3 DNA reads TGTGCCAGCAGCTTAGAAGGGCGCCGCTACAATGAGCAGTTCTTC.

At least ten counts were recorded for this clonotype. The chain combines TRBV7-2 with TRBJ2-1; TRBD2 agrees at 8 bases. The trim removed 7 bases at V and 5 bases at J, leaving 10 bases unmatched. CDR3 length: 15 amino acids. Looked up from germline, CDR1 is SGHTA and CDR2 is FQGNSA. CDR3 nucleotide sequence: TGTGCCAGCACCAGAGGGACTAGAGGGAACAATGAGCAGTTCTTC. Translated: CASTRGTRGNNEQFF.

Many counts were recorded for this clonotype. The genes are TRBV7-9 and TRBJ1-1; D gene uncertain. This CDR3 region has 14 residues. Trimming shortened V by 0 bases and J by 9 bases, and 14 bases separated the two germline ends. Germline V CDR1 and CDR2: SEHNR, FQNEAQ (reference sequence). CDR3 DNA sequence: TGTGCCAGCAGCTTAGCCCGCGGTACCTTAAAAGCTTTCTTT. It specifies CASSLARGTLKAFF.

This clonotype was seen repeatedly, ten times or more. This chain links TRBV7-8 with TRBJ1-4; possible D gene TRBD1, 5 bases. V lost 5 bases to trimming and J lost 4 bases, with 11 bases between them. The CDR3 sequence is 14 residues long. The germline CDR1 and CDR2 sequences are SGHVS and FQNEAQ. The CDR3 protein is CASSRGGGNEKLFF. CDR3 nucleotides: TGTGCCAGCAGCCGGGGGGGGGGTAATGAAAAACTGTTTTTT.

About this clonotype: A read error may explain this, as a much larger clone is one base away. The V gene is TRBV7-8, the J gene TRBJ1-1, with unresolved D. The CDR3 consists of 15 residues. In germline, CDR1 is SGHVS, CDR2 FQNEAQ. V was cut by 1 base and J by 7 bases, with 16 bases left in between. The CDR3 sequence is CASSLEVGGTFEAFF. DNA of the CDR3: TGTGCCAGCAGCTTAGAAGTCGGCGGCACCTTTGAAGCTTTCTTT. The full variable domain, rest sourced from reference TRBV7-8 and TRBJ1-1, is GAGVSQSPRYKVAKRGQDVALRCDPISGHVSLFWYQQALGQGPEFLTYFQNEAQLDKSGLPSDRFFAERPEGSVSTLKIQRTQQEDSAVYLCASSLEVGGTFEAFFGQGTRLTVV.

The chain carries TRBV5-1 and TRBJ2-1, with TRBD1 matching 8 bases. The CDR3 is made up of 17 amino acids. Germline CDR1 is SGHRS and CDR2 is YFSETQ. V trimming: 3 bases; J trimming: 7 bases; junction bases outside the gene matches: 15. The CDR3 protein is CASSSIPVDRVRNEQFF. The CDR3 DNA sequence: TGCGCCAGCAGCTCGATACCCGTGGACAGGGTTAGAAATGAGCAGTTCTTC. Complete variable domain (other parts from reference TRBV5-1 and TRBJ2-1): KAGVTQTPRYLIKTRGQQVTLSCSPISGHRSVSWYQQTPGQGLQFLFEYFSETQRNKGNFPGRFSGRQFSNSRSEMNVSTLELGDSALYLCASSSIPVDRVRNEQFFGPGTRLTVL.

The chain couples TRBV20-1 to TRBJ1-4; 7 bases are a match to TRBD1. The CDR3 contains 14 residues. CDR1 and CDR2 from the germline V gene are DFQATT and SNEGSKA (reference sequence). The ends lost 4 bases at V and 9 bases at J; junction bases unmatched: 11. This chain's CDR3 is CSATIGAGGQKLFF. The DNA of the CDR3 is TGCAGTGCTACAATCGGGGCAGGGGGGCAAAAACTGTTTTTT.

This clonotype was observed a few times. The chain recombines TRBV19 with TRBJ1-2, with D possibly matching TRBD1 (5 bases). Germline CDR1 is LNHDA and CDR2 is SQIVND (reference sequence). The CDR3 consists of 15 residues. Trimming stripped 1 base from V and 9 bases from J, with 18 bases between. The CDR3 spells CASSIVGAGWNSYTF. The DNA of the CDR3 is TGTGCCAGTAGTATAGTGGGCGCAGGGTGGAATAGCTACACCTTC.

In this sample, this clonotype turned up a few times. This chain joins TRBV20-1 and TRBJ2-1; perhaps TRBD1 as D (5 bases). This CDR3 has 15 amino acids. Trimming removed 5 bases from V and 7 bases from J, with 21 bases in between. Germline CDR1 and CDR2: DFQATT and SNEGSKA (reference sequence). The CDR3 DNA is TGCAGTGCTGCTGGACATCCTCGAGCCCGTAATGAGCAGTTCTTC. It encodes CSAAGHPRARNEQFF.

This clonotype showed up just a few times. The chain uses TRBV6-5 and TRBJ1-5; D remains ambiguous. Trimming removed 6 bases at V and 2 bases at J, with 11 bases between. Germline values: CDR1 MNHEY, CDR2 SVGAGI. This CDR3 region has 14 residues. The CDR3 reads CASRLVMGNQPQHF. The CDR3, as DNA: TGTGCCAGCAGGTTGGTGATGGGCAATCAGCCCCAGCATTTT.

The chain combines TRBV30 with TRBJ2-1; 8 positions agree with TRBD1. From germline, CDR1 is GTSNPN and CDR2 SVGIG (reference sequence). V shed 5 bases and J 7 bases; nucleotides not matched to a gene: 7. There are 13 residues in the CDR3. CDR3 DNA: TGTGCCTGGGGACAGGGTCCGCGAAATGAGCAGTTCTTC. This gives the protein CAWGQGPRNEQFF.

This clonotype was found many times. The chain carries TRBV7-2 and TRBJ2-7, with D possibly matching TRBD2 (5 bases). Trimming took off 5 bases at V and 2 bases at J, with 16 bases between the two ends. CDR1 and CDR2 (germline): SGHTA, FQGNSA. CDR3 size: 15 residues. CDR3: CASSAGGALPYEQYF. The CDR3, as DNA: TGTGCCAGCAGCGCGGGTGGAGCCCTTCCCTACGAGCAGTACTTC.

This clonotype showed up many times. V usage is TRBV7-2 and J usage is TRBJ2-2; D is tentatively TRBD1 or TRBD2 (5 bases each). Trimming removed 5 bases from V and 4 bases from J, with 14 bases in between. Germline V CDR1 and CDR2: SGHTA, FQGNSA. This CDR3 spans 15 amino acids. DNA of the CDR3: TGTGCCAGCAGCATAACGGGACCGTTCACCGGGGAGCTGTTTTTT. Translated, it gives CASSITGPFTGELFF.

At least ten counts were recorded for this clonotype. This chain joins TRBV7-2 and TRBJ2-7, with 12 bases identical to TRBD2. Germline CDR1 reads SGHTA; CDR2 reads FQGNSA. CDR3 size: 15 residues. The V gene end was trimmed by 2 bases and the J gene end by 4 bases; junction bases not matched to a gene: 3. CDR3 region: CASSLPTSGSYEQYF. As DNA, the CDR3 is TGTGCCAGCAGCTTACCGACTAGCGGGAGTTACGAGCAGTACTTC.

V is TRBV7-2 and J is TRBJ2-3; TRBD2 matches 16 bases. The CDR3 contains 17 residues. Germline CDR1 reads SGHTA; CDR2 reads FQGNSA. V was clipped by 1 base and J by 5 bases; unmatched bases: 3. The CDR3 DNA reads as TGTGCCAGCAGCTTAGAGGGACTAGCGGGGGGGCTAGATACGCAGTATTTT. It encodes CASSLEGLAGGLDTQYF.

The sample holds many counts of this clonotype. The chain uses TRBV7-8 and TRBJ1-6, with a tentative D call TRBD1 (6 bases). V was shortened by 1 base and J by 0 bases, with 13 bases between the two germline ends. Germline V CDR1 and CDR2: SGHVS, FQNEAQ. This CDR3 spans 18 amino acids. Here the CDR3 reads CASSLVFGTSSYNSPLHF. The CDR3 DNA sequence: TGTGCCAGCAGCTTAGTTTTTGGGACAAGCTCCTATAATTCACCCCTCCACTTT.

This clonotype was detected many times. This CDR3 is CATNKLYQETQYF. The CDR3 DNA is TGTGCCACCAACAAACTGTACCAAGAGACCCAGTACTTC. The chain recombines TRBV7-2 with TRBJ2-5; D remains unclear. This CDR3 comprises 13 residues. The V end lost 10 bases, the J end lost 0 bases, and 12 bases lay between the germline ends. In germline, CDR1 is SGHTA, CDR2 FQGNSA.

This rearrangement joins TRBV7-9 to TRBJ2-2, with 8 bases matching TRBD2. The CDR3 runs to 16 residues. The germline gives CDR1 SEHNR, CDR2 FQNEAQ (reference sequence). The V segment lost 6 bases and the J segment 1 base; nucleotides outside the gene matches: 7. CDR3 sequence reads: CASRPLAEENTGELFF. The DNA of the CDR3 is TGTGCCAGCAGGCCACTAGCGGAGGAGAACACCGGGGAGCTGTTTTTT.

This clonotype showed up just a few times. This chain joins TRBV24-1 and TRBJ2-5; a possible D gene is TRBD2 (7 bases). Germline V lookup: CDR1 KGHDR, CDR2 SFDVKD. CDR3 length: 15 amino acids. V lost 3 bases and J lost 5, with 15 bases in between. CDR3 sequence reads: CATSDLTGGRETQYF. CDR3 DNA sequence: TGTGCCACCAGTGATCTAACGGGGGGCCGGGAGACCCAGTACTTC.

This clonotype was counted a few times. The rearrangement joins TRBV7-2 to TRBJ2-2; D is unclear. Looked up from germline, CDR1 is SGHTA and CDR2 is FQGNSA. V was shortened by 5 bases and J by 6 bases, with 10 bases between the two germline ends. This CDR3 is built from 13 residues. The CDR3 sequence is CASSLVQAGELFF. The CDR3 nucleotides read TGTGCCAGCAGCCTAGTGCAGGCCGGGGAGCTGTTTTTT.

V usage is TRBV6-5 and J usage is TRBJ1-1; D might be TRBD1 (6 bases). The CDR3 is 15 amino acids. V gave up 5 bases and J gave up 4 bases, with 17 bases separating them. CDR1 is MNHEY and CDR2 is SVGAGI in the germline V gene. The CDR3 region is CASSKKSKGGTEAFF. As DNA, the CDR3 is TGTGCCAGCAGTAAGAAGTCGAAAGGGGGCACTGAAGCTTTCTTT.

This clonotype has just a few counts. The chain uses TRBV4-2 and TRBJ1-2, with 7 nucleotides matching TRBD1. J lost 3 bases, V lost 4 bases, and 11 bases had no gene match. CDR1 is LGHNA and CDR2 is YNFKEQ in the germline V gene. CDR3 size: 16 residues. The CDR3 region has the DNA TGTGCCAGCAGCCCCGAGGGGGCTACATCGCACTATGGCTACACCTTC. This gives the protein CASSPEGATSHYGYTF.

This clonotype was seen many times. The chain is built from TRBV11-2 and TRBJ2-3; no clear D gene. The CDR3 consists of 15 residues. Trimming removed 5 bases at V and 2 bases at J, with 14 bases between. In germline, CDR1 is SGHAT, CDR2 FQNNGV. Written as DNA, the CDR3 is TGTGCCAGCAGCCCCGGACGGCTTTCCACAGATACGCAGTATTTT. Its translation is CASSPGRLSTDTQYF.

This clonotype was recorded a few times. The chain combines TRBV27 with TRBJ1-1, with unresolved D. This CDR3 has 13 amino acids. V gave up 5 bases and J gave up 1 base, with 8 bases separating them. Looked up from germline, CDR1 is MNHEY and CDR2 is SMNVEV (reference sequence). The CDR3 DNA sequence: TGTGCCAGCAGTCGGCAGCCGAACACTGAAGCTTTCTTT. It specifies CASSRQPNTEAFF.

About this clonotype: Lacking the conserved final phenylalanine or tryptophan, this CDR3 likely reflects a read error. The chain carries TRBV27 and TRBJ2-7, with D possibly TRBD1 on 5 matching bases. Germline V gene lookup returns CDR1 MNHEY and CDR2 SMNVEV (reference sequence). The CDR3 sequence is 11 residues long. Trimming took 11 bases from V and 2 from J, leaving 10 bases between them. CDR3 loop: CASGLTYEQYY. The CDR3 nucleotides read TGTGCCTCAGGGTTAACCTACGAGCAGTACTAC.

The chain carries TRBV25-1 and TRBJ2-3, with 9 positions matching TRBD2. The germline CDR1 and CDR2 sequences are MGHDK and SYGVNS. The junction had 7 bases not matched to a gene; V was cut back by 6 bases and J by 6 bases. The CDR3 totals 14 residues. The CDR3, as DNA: TGTGCCAGCAGGGCGGGGGGGCCTTACGATACGCAGTATTTT. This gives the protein CASRAGGPYDTQYF.

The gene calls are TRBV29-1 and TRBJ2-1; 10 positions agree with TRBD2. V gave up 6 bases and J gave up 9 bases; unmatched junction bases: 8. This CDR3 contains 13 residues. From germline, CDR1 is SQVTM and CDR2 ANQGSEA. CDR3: CSVAGGPGSEQFF. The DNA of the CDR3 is TGCAGCGTAGCGGGAGGGCCGGGGAGTGAGCAGTTCTTC.